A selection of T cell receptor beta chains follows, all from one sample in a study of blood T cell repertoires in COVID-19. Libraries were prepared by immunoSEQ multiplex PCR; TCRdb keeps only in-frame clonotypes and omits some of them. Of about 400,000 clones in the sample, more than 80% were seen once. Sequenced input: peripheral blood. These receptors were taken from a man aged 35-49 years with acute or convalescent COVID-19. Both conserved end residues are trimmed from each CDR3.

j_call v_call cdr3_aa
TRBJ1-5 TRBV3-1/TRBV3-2 ASSQGHFNQPQH
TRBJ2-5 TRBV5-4 ASRPRTGVGETQY
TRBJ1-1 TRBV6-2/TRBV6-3 ASSYEVAAEAF
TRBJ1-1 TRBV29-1 SVHGGTEAF
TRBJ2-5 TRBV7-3 ASSFDRSQTQY
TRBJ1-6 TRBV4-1 ASSPTTLSPLH
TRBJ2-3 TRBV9 ASSVVPSGRPDTQY
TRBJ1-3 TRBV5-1 ASSLANRGQHSGNTIY
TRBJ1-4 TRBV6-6 ASRPGQYNEKLF
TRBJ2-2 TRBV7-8 ASSFSSGGASGELF
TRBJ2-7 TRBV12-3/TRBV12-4 ASSRRQSAEQY
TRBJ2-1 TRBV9 ASSVEGGGELVANEQF
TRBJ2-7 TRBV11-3 ASSRGQGAHEQY
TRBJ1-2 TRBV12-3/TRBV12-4 ASSPGGVYGYT
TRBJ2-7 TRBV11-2 ASSFYRGLRREQY
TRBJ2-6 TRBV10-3 AISDLTGGPGANVLT
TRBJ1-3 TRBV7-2 ASSPMSSGNTIY
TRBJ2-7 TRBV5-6 ASSLPWGDEQY
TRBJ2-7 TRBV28 ASSLYASGSTLEQY
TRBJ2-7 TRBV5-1 ASSLEGTGIYEQY
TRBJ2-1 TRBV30 AWTSRSSYNEQF
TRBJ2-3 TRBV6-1 ASSDFTSGDSTDTQY
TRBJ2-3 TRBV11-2 ASSPPVADTQY
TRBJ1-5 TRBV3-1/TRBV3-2 ASSPQGGQPQH
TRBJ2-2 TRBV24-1 ATSEPGSGELF
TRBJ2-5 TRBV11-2 ASSFPGTTQETQY
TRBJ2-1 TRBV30 AWSALGGRYNEQF
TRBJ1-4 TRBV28 ASSLSRGEKLF
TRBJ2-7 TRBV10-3 AISESTGGGHEQY
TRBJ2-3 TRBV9 ASSVSGATDTQY
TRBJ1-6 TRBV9 ASSVEGRASGGSSPLH
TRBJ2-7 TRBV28 ASSFRFYEQY
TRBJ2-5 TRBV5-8 ASSLDRSVGTQY
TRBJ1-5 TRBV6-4 ASSEEGGQPQH
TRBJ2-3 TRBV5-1 ASSPGQGGTDTQY
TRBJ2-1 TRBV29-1 SVDPRTLVDEQF
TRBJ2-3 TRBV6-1 ASSERLAGAISGTDTQY
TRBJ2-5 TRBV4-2 ASSQVFPLREGETQY
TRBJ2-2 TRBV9 ASSPKTVRVGTGELF
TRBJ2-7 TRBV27 ASSPTYDRGSHEQY
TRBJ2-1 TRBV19 ASSIQRESDEQF
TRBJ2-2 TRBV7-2 ASSLTSRPGELF
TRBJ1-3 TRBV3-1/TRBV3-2 ASTLSGNTIY
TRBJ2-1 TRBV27 ASSLSDRGLGF
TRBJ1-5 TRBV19 ASSIYTGSNQPQH